This is a list of T cell receptor beta chains from one sample in a study of CD8+ T cells in alopecia areata. Libraries were prepared by immunoSEQ multiplex PCR; TCRdb keeps only in-frame clonotypes and omits some of them. The sample lists fewer than 200,000 clones, over 50% occurring once. Sequenced material: CD4+ T cells sorted from blood, taken at week 0. These receptors came from a human donor with alopecia areata. Each CDR3 is given with its conserved first and last residue. Each record gives: V gene, J gene, clone size, D gene, CDR3 DNA, CDR3 protein. D genes are given only for firm matches. Size tells how often a clone was seen (once, few, many) or the class of an expanded clone, and some rows leave it out.

>TRBV29-1|TRBJ2-5|NA|NA
TGCAGCGTGGCGGGGCTCTGGGAAGAGACCCAGTACTTC
CSVAGLWEETQYF
>TRBV29-1|TRBJ1-2|NA|TRBD1
TGCAGCGCGGGACAGGGGAATGGCTACACCTTC
CSAGQGNGYTF
>TRBV5-1|TRBJ1-1|NA|NA
TGCGCCAGCTCCTCCCTTACGGGGGGAGGAACTGAAGCTTTCTTT
CASSSLTGGGTEAFF
>TRBV29-1|TRBJ2-7|few|TRBD1
TGCAGCGCGAGGCGACAGGGGACCTACGAGCAGTACTTC
CSARRQGTYEQYF
>TRBV29-1|TRBJ1-4|NA|NA
TGCAGCGACTCGACGGAAATTAATGAAAAACTGTTTTTT
CSDSTEINEKLFF
>TRBV30|TRBJ2-7|NA|NA
TGTGCCTGGAGCTCATTTAGCGAGCAGTACTTC
CAWSSFSEQYF
>TRBV4-1|TRBJ2-6|NA|TRBD1
TGCGCCAGCAGCCAAGAGGGACAGGGGGCGTCCGGGGCCAACGTCCTGACTTTC
CASSQEGQGASGANVLTF
>TRBV7-3|TRBJ2-4|few|NA
TGTGCCAGCAGCTTAGGGCAGGATGACATTCAGTACTTC
CASSLGQDDIQYF
>TRBV30|TRBJ1-2|once|NA
TGTGCCTGGAGCCATACCTATGGCTACACCTTC
CAWSHTYGYTF
>TRBV30|TRBJ1-6|NA|NA
TGTGCCTGGAGGATGCCGGGAACGGGGAATTCACCCCTCCACTTT
CAWRMPGTGNSPLHF
>TRBV2|TRBJ2-7|few|TRBD1
TGTGCCAGCAGACCGTTGGGACAGGAGTCCTACGAGCAGTACTTC
CASRPLGQESYEQYF
>TRBV12-5|TRBJ2-5|NA|TRBD1
TGTGCTAGTGGTCGGGACAGGGAGGCGGAGACCCAGTACTTC
CASGRDREAETQYF
>TRBV11-2|TRBJ2-5|once|TRBD2
TGTGCCAGCAGCTTGCAGGGACTAGCGTCGGAGACCCAGTACTTC
CASSLQGLASETQYF
>TRBV27|TRBJ1-2|NA|TRBD1
TGTGCCAGCAGTTCGGGACAGGGTTCCTACTATGGCTACACCTTC
CASSSGQGSYYGYTF
>TRBV29-1|TRBJ2-3|NA|NA
TGCAGCGTTCAAGGGGCCCCCACAGATACGCAGTATTTT
CSVQGAPTDTQYF
>TRBV14|TRBJ1-1|few|TRBD1
TGTGCCAGCGGCTTCGGACAGGGCGGCACTGAAGCTTTCTTT
CASGFGQGGTEAFF
>TRBV30|TRBJ1-2|once|NA
TGTGCCAGCTCCAGGTCTAACTATGGCTACACCTTC
CASSRSNYGYTF
>TRBV27|TRBJ2-2|NA|NA
TGTGCCAGCAGTTTCGACAGGGGAGGGACCGGGGAGCTGTTTTTT
CASSFDRGGTGELFF
>TRBV7-9|TRBJ2-7|NA|TRBD1
TGTGCCAGCACCGGGGACAGTTCCTACGAGCAGTACTTC
CASTGDSSYEQYF
>TRBV19|TRBJ2-7|few|TRBD1
TGTGCCAGTAGCTTGCGACAGGGCTACGAGCAGTACTTC
CASSLRQGYEQYF
>TRBV15|TRBJ1-1|NA|TRBD1
TGTGCCACCAGCAGTCAGGACAGGCCGGGCACTGAAGCTTTCTTT
CATSSQDRPGTEAFF
>TRBV29-1|TRBJ1-6|few|TRBD1
TGCAGCGTTGAAGAAGGAGGAGGGGGCATAGTTAATTCACCCCTCCACTTT
CSVEEGGGGIVNSPLHF
>TRBV29-1|TRBJ1-1|few|TRBD1
TGCAGCGCATCAGAGTCCGGGACAGGGAACACTGAAGCTTTCTTT
CSASESGTGNTEAFF
>TRBV5-6|TRBJ2-7|many|NA
TGTGCCAGCAGCGTAAACTACGAGCAGTACTTC
CASSVNYEQYF
>TRBV2|TRBJ2-3|NA|NA
TGTGCCAGCAGCTGGGGGCTCCGGGATACGCAGTATTTT
CASSWGLRDTQYF
>TRBV5-6|TRBJ2-1|NA|NA
TGTGCCAGCAGCTTGGCGGGGAGCCTCACCTACAATGAGCAGTTCTTC
CASSLAGSLTYNEQFF
>TRBV29-1|TRBJ1-2|NA|NA
TGCAGCGCAGGCCAGCCCGCTAACTATGGCTACACCTTC
CSAGQPANYGYTF
>TRBV25-1|TRBJ2-7|few|NA
TGTGCCAGCAGTGGAGGATTTTACGAGCAGTACTTC
CASSGGFYEQYF
>TRBV30|TRBJ1-5|NA|NA
TGTGCCTGGAGACAACATAGCAATCAGCCCCAGCATTTT
CAWRQHSNQPQHF
>TRBV29-1|TRBJ2-6|few|NA
TGCAGCGTTCAAGCTGGGGCCAACGTCCTGACTTTC
CSVQAGANVLTF
>TRBV4-1|TRBJ2-1|NA|NA
TGCGCCAGCAGCCAAAAACCGACAGCGAGCTCCTACAATGAGCAGTTCTTC
CASSQKPTASSYNEQFF
>TRBV18|TRBJ1-5|NA|NA
TGTGCCAGCTCACCAGGGAGCAGCAATCAGCCCCAGCATTTT
CASSPGSSNQPQHF
>TRBV19|TRBJ1-6|NA|NA
TGTGCCAGTAGTGATGTCGGGACCGGCTGGAATTCACCCCTCCACTTT
CASSDVGTGWNSPLHF
>TRBV27|TRBJ1-5|few|NA
TGTGCCAGCAGTTTCTGGGGACCTAATCAGCCCCAGCATTTT
CASSFWGPNQPQHF
>TRBV5-6|TRBJ1-1|NA|NA
TGTGCCAGCAGCTTGGCGACGGGCGGGGGTAGGAACACTGAAGCTTTCTTT
CASSLATGGGRNTEAFF
>TRBV6-5|TRBJ1-2|NA|TRBD1
TGTGCCAGCAGCGTAGACAGGGGTTACGGCTACACCTTC
CASSVDRGYGYTF
>TRBV5-1|TRBJ2-5|NA|NA
TGCGCCAGCAGCTTGGTGCCCGGCGGAGAGACCCAGTACTTC
CASSLVPGGETQYF
>TRBV14|TRBJ1-2|NA|NA
TGTGCCAGCAGCCAAGGGCTGTACTATGGCTACACCTTC
CASSQGLYYGYTF
>TRBV29-1|TRBJ1-2|NA|TRBD1
TGCAGCGCCAGGGAGGGGGCCGATGGCTACACCTTC
CSAREGADGYTF
>TRBV6-5|TRBJ2-7|NA|TRBD1
TGTGCCAGCAGTCGACGGGACAGAGGGCCCTACGAGCAGTACTTC
CASSRRDRGPYEQYF
>TRBV2|TRBJ1-2|NA|NA
TGTGCCAGCAGTGGGGGGGATGGCTACACCTTC
CASSGGDGYTF
>TRBV4-1|TRBJ1-5|few|NA
TGCGCCAGCAGCCCAGACGGACAGAATCAGCCCCAGCATTTT
CASSPDGQNQPQHF
>TRBV29-1|TRBJ2-5|NA|NA
TGCAGCGCCGGAGTCTCCACCGTGGGGGAGACCCAGTACTTC
CSAGVSTVGETQYF
>TRBV2|TRBJ2-5|NA|TRBD1
TGTGCCAGCAGTAGAGGGACAGCCAGTACCCAAGAGACCCAGTACTTC
CASSRGTASTQETQYF
>TRBV30|TRBJ2-2|NA|NA
TGTGCGGCAGACGCCGGGGAGCTGTTTTTT
CAADAGELFF
>TRBV15|TRBJ1-2|NA|NA
TGTGCCACCAGGGGGGAAAACTATGGCTACACCTTC
CATRGENYGYTF
>TRBV25-1|TRBJ2-5|once|NA
TGTGCCAGCAGTGGAGCTGAGGGCGATGAGACCCAGTACTTC
CASSGAEGDETQYF
>TRBV6-6|TRBJ2-7|few|TRBD2
TGTGCCAGCAGTGTCGCGGGGGGGCCGATCCTCTACGAGCAGTACTTC
CASSVAGGPILYEQYF
>TRBV29-1|TRBJ2-7|NA|NA
TGCAGCGTTGAAGAAGGTATGGGGTTCTCCTACGAGCAGTACTTC
CSVEEGMGFSYEQYF
>TRBV30|TRBJ2-3|NA|NA
TGTGCCTCCACCAGGGCAGGTAGCACAGATACGCAGTATTTT
CASTRAGSTDTQYF
>TRBV4-1|TRBJ2-5|NA|NA
TGCGCCAGCAGCCAAGATAAGGTGGGGCGAGAGACCCAGTACTTC
CASSQDKVGRETQYF
>TRBV29-1|TRBJ1-2|few|NA
TGCAGCGTTGAATTTGCCCGACGGGGGACGGCTTATGGCTACACCTTC
CSVEFARRGTAYGYTF
>TRBV14|TRBJ2-1|NA|NA
TGTGCCAGCAGCCACTTATACGTAGATGAGCAGTTCTTC
CASSHLYVDEQFF
>TRBV7-9|TRBJ1-4|few|NA
TGTGCCAGCAGCCGGGACGGTGAAAAACTGTTTTTT
CASSRDGEKLFF
>TRBV5-1|TRBJ1-1|NA|NA
TGCGCCAGCAGTTCGGGGCGCCGGACTGAAGCTTTCTTT
CASSSGRRTEAFF
>TRBV5-7|TRBJ2-3|NA|NA
TGTGCCAGCAGCTTGGCCGAGGTGTACTTTCCCGATACGCAGTATTTT
CASSLAEVYFPDTQYF
>TRBV29-1|TRBJ2-5|NA|TRBD1
TGCAGCGTGGGGGACAGGCCACAAGAGACCCAGTACTTC
CSVGDRPQETQYF
>TRBV2|TRBJ2-5|NA|NA
TGTGCCAGCAGTGAATTTCCTGAGACCCAGTACTTC
CASSEFPETQYF
>TRBV19|TRBJ2-7|NA|NA
TGTGCCAGTAGTATGCAGGGGACCTCCTACGAGCAGTACTTC
CASSMQGTSYEQYF